This T cell receptor (beta chain) was observed in a study of T cell responses to AZD1222 COVID-19 vaccine. The germline gives CDR1 SQVTM, CDR2 ANQGSEA. V lost 5 bases and J lost 4; bases outside the gene matches: 6. The CDR3 is made up of 13 amino acids. Combined were second doses at about 4 or about 12 weeks. Using immunoSEQ multiplex PCR, the repertoire was profiled, and TCRdb retains in-frame clones only, with some absent. The data contain 150,000 to 200,000 clones, more than 85% of them singletons. This TCR came from an adult who received the AZD1222 COVID-19 vaccine. V gene TRBV29-1 combines with J gene TRBJ1-2, with 8 bases lining up with TRBD1. The sample consisted of peripheral blood, taken 28 days after the second AZD1222 dose. The CDR3 region has the DNA TGCAGCGTTCAGGGGGCGCAGGCCTATGGCTACACCTTC. It codes for CSVQGAQAYGYTF.